The 27 T cell receptor beta chains given below trace back to one sample, sequenced in a study of shared clonotypes between healthy human individuals. Clones were read by immunoSEQ multiplex PCR, and TCRdb kept only the in-frame ones, dropping some. The repertoire holds 2 million to 3 million clones, with roughly 92% as singletons. Material: naive CD4+ T cells sorted from blood. This sample's subset: CD45RA+ positively selected. The receptors here all came from a man younger than 35 in good health.

For this clone: Additional DNA sequences in this sample encode the identical CDR3. The chain joins TRBV7-2 to TRBJ2-7; 12 nucleotides agree with TRBD2. This CDR3 region has 15 residues. V gave up 5 bases and J gave up 1 base; unmatched junction bases: 3. Germline CDR1 SGHTA, CDR2 FQGNSA. The CDR3 loop reads CASSPGLAGSYEQYF. CDR3 bases: TGTGCCAGCAGCCCAGGACTAGCGGGGTCCTACGAGCAGTACTTC.

The chain joins TRBV6-5 to TRBJ2-1; no clear D. Germline values: CDR1 MNHEY, CDR2 SVGAGI. The CDR3 covers 14 residues. Trimming removed 5 bases at V and 2 bases at J, with 10 bases between. The CDR3 is CASSVQLTYNEQFF. The CDR3 DNA is TGTGCCAGCAGTGTACAGTTAACCTACAATGAGCAGTTCTTC.

A remark on this clone: Within the sample, other DNA sequences also encode this same CDR3. This rearrangement joins TRBV5-1 to TRBJ1-1; D is ambiguous. The V and J ends lost 0 bases and 0 bases respectively, with 9 bases between them. CDR3 length: 15 amino acids. Germline V gene lookup returns CDR1 SGHRS and CDR2 YFSETQ. The CDR3 here is CASSLEGSVNTEAFF. Here the CDR3 DNA reads TGCGCCAGCAGCTTGGAAGGGTCGGTGAACACTGAAGCTTTCTTT.

CDR3 coding DNA: TGTGCCAGCAGCTTGGGAGCGTGGGACTACTATGGCTACACCTTC. Protein: CASSLGAWDYYGYTF. This sequence joins TRBV5-5 and TRBJ1-2; D is possibly TRBD1 (5 bases). The germline V and J ends were trimmed by 0 bases and 3 bases, with 12 bases remaining between them. Per the germline V gene, CDR1 is SGHKS and CDR2 is YYEKEE (reference sequence). The CDR3 loop spans 15 amino acids.

The chain employs TRBV29-1 and TRBJ2-2; tentatively, D is TRBD1 (5 bases). This CDR3 is 15 amino acids long. Germline-derived CDR1 and CDR2 are SQVTM and ANQGSEA. Trimming left V 6 bases short and J 2 bases short, with 16 bases between. The CDR3, as DNA: TGCAGCGTCGGAACGACAAGGGGAAACACCGGGGAGCTGTTTTTT. This sequence encodes CSVGTTRGNTGELFF.

The V call is TRBV30, the J call TRBJ1-1, with TRBD1 as a possible D gene (5 bases). Germline CDR1 reads GTSNPN; CDR2 reads SVGIG (reference sequence). The V end was cut by 5 bases, the J end by 2 bases, with 12 bases between. The CDR3 covers 13 residues. The CDR3 coding sequence is TGTGCCTGGCTCAGGGCGGTCAACACTGAAGCTTTCTTT. It specifies CAWLRAVNTEAFF.

The V call is TRBV6-1, the J call TRBJ1-5; D is unclear. Germline CDR1 and CDR2: MNHNS and SASEGT. This CDR3 has 13 amino acids. The V end lost 2 bases, the J end lost 7 bases, and 9 bases lay between the germline ends. The CDR3 nucleotides are TGTGCCAGCAGTGAAAGGGTGAGGCAGCCCCAGCATTTT. Protein: CASSERVRQPQHF.

V and J are TRBV6-1 and TRBJ2-3; 9 bases match TRBD2. V was clipped by 7 bases and J by 5 bases; unmatched bases: 10. The CDR3 is made up of 15 amino acids. Germline assignment: CDR1 MNHNS and CDR2 SASEGT. CDR3 amino acids: CASTRLAGNIDTQYF. The DNA of the CDR3 is TGTGCCAGCACTAGGCTAGCGGGAAATATAGATACGCAGTATTTT.

The CDR3 sequence: CASSYSWGTLNTEAFF. CDR3 bases: TGTGCCAGCAGTTACTCGTGGGGGACGTTGAACACTGAAGCTTTCTTT. J is TRBJ1-1 and V is TRBV6-5; possibly TRBD1 for D (5 bases). The CDR3 consists of 16 residues. Deletions cut 0 bases from V and 0 bases from J, with 11 bases between. Per germline, CDR1 MNHEY and CDR2 SVGAGI.

The gene calls are TRBV28 and TRBJ2-5, with a possible D match to TRBD1 (5 bases). V dropped 7 bases and J dropped 4 bases, with 13 bases sitting between them. Germline CDR1 and CDR2: MDHEN and SYDVKM. The CDR3 covers 13 residues. The CDR3 reads CASTERGRETQYF. The CDR3 DNA is TGTGCCAGCACAGAAAGGGGTAGAGAGACCCAGTACTTC.

The CDR3 DNA sequence: TGCGCCAGCAGCCAAGAAATCCTCTTTTTGAACACCGGGGAGCTGTTTTTT. It specifies CASSQEILFLNTGELFF. The rearrangement joins TRBV4-3 to TRBJ2-2; no definite D call. Germline V gene lookup returns CDR1 LGHNA and CDR2 YSLEER. V lost 0 bases, J lost 1 base, and 12 bases lay in between. There are 17 residues in the CDR3.

This clone was detected once. The rearrangement uses TRBV6-1 and TRBJ1-2, with D possibly being TRBD1 (5 bases). Germline V lookup: CDR1 MNHNS, CDR2 SASEGT. This CDR3 has 14 residues. Trimming removed 2 bases at V and 6 bases at J, with 13 bases between. The CDR3 is CASSELGPGHGYTF. CDR3 DNA sequence: TGTGCCAGCAGTGAATTGGGACCGGGGCATGGCTACACCTTC.

Turning to this clone: The identical CDR3 is also encoded by other nucleotide sequences in the sample. The chain links TRBV12-1 to TRBJ2-3. TRBV12-1 is listed as a pseudogene. The length of the CDR3 is 11 residues. The CDR3, as DNA: TGTGCCAGCAGCTTTGAAGATACGCAGTATTTT. Its protein is CASSFEDTQYF.

The V call is TRBV27, the J call TRBJ1-4, with a tentative D call TRBD1 (5 bases). V was cut by 5 bases and J by 7 bases, with 17 bases left in between. Germline V gene sequence: CDR1 MNHEY, CDR2 SMNVEV (reference sequence). This CDR3 spans 15 amino acids. For the CDR3, the DNA is TGTGCCAGCAGTCCCCAGGGTCTTGAAAGTGAAAAACTGTTTTTT. Translating gives CASSPQGLESEKLFF.

The chain uses TRBV5-1 and TRBJ1-1; 12 positions agree with TRBD1. The J segment lost 0 bases and the V segment lost 3 bases, leaving 3 bases of the junction unmatched. Germline values: CDR1 SGHRS, CDR2 YFSETQ. This CDR3 is built from 16 residues. The CDR3 reads CASSSGTGGLNTEAFF. The CDR3 DNA reads as TGCGCCAGCAGCTCCGGGACAGGGGGCTTGAACACTGAAGCTTTCTTT.

The chain combines TRBV6-1 with TRBJ2-5; 9 bases agree with TRBD1. The germline V gene has CDR1 MNHNS and CDR2 SASEGT. The V segment lost 5 bases and the J segment 4 bases; nucleotides outside the gene matches: 8. The CDR3 covers 15 residues. CDR3 in amino acids: CASSTLGQGGETQYF. The CDR3 coding sequence is TGTGCCAGCAGTACACTGGGACAGGGAGGAGAGACCCAGTACTTC.

Comment on this clone: Other DNA sequences in this specimen translate into the identical CDR3. The chain carries TRBV15 and TRBJ2-7, with D maybe TRBD2 (6 bases). The CDR3 runs 14 residues. Between the trimmed V and J ends, which lost 3 bases and 0 bases, there was a span of 9 bases. Germline lookup yields CDR1 LNHNV and CDR2 YYDKDF (reference sequence). The CDR3 region has the DNA TGTGCCACCAGCAGTGGAGGGAGCTCCTACGAGCAGTACTTC. Amino acids: CATSSGGSSYEQYF.

Here the CDR3 reads CASSLERGGSPLAGELFF. The CDR3 DNA reads TGCGCCAGCAGCCTGGAGAGGGGGGGTTCCCCTTTGGCCGGGGAGCTGTTTTTT. The rearrangement joins TRBV4-1 to TRBJ2-2; D may be TRBD2 (7 bases). CDR3 length equals 18 residues. V gave up 4 bases and J gave up 6 bases, with 24 bases separating them. The germline gives CDR1 MGHRA, CDR2 YSYEKL.

This chain connects TRBV5-6 to TRBJ2-3, with unresolved D. V was clipped by 3 bases and J by 0 bases, with 20 bases between them. The germline V gene has CDR1 SGHDT and CDR2 YYEEEE. The length of the CDR3 is 18 residues. This CDR3 reads CASSSTPSGQISTDTQYF. The CDR3 DNA is TGTGCCAGCAGCTCCACTCCTAGTGGCCAGATAAGCACAGATACGCAGTATTTT.

This clone was counted between two and nine times. At the DNA level, this CDR3 is encoded by other sequences in the same sample as well. V gene TRBV28 combines with J gene TRBJ1-2; D is possibly TRBD1 (6 bases). Germline lookup yields CDR1 MDHEN and CDR2 SYDVKM. The ends were cut back, 4 bases at V and 2 bases at J, with 8 bases in the middle. The length of the CDR3 is 13 residues. In nucleotides, the CDR3 is TGTGCCAGCAGTTCGGACAGAAACTATGGCTACACCTTC. This sequence encodes CASSSDRNYGYTF.

J is TRBJ1-5 and V is TRBV7-6; D unclear. V lost 3 bases, J lost 7 bases, and 7 bases lay in between. Per germline, CDR1 SGHVS and CDR2 FNYEAQ. The CDR3 is 12 amino acids. CDR3 sequence: CASSFLGQPQHF. CDR3 bases: TGTGCCAGCAGCTTTTTGGGACAGCCCCAGCATTTT.

This clone occurred a few times. The J gene is TRBJ1-1, the V gene TRBV30; perhaps TRBD1 as D (5 bases). The CDR3 loop spans 12 amino acids. CDR1 GTSNPN and CDR2 SVGIG come from the germline V gene (reference sequence). The V end lost 4 bases, the J end lost 7 bases, and 13 bases lay between the germline ends. In DNA, the CDR3 is TGTGCCTGGACGGGGGATGGTGGTGAAGCTTTCTTT. The encoded protein is CAWTGDGGEAFF.

V and J are TRBV18 and TRBJ1-4, with no clear D. Germline V lookup: CDR1 KGHSH, CDR2 LQKENI. The CDR3 contains 14 residues. With 4 bases removed from V and 3 bases from J, the gap between germline ends came to 9 bases. The CDR3 DNA reads as TGTGCCAGCTCACTCGGCAGTTCTAATGAAAAACTGTTTTTT. As protein: CASSLGSSNEKLFF. The full variable domain, completed using reference TRBV18 and TRBJ1-4, is NAGVMQNPRHLVRRRGQEARLRCSPMKGHSHVYWYRQLPEEGLKFMVYLQKENIIDESGMPKERFSAEFPKEGPSILRIQQVVRGDSAAYFCASSLGSSNEKLFFGSGTQLSVL.

The J gene is TRBJ2-7, the V gene TRBV5-1; TRBD2 agrees at 10 bases. The germline CDR1 and CDR2 sequences are SGHRS and YFSETQ. This CDR3 region has 15 residues. With V trimmed by 5 bases and J by 3 bases, 8 bases remained unmatched. The CDR3: CASRPGLAFFYEQYF. In nucleotides, the CDR3 is TGCGCCAGCAGGCCGGGACTAGCGTTTTTCTACGAGCAGTACTTC.

The V gene is TRBV19, the J gene TRBJ1-2; 9 bases line up with TRBD1. The CDR3 consists of 14 residues. Germline V gene lookup returns CDR1 LNHDA and CDR2 SQIVND (reference sequence). V gave up 6 bases and J gave up 3 bases; unmatched junction bases: 5. In nucleotides, the CDR3 is TGTGCCAGTAGGGGACAGGGTTCCTACTATGGCTACACCTTC. Translated, it gives CASRGQGSYYGYTF.

The chain uses TRBV9 and TRBJ1-4; D uncertain. Germline V gene lookup returns CDR1 SGDLS and CDR2 YYNGEE. V shed 3 bases and J shed 1 base, with 19 bases lying between them. The CDR3 extends over 18 amino acids. CDR3 protein: CASSAAPIAGKTNEKLFF. CDR3 DNA: TGTGCCAGCAGCGCAGCCCCTATTGCCGGGAAAACTAATGAAAAACTGTTTTTT.

The chain uses TRBV4-2 and TRBJ2-7; D gene uncertain. Per the germline V gene, CDR1 is LGHNA and CDR2 is YNFKEQ. The CDR3 is 14 residues long. Trimming stripped 0 bases from V and 1 base from J, with 7 bases between. CDR3 loop: CASSQDLESYEQYF. CDR3 coding DNA: TGTGCCAGCAGCCAAGATCTGGAGTCCTACGAGCAGTACTTC.